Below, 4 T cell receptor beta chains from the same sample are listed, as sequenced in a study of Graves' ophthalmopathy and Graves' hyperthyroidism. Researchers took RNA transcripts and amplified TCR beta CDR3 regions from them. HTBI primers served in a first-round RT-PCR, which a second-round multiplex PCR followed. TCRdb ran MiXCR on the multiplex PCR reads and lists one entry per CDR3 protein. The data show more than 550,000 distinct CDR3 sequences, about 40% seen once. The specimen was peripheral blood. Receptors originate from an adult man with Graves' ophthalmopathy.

CDR3 DNA: TGTGCCAGCAGCGTGGACAGGGAAGATCAGCCCCAGTACTTC. Translation: CASSVDREDQPQYF. The rearrangement uses TRBV7-9 and TRBJ2-5; 8 bases align to TRBD1. CDR1 is SEHNR, CDR2 FQNEAQ, per germline (reference sequence). This CDR3 has 14 amino acids. V gave up 5 bases and J gave up 9 bases; unmatched junction bases: 11.

The CDR3 here is CASSLAAGGNQPQHF. The CDR3 DNA reads TGTGCCAGCAGCTTAGCCGCAGGAGGGAATCAGCCCCAGCATTTT. The V call is TRBV11-2, the J call TRBJ1-5; D is undetermined. CDR1 SGHAT and CDR2 FQNNGV come from the germline V gene. The CDR3 sequence is 15 residues long. Trimming left V 1 base short and J 4 bases short, with 11 bases between. The whole variable domain, remainder taken from reference TRBV11-2 and TRBJ1-5, is EAGVAQSPRYKIIEKRQSVAFWCNPISGHATLYWYQQILGQGPKLLIQFQNNGVVDDSQLPKDRFSAERLKGVDSTLKIQPAKLEDSAVYLCASSLAAGGNQPQHFGDGTRLSIL.

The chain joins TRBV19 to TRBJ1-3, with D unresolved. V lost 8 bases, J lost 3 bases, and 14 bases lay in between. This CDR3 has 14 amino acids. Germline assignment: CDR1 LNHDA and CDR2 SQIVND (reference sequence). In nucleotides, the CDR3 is TGTGCCAGTGGCAGCCAGGTCCTTGGAAACACCATATATTTT. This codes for CASGSQVLGNTIYF.

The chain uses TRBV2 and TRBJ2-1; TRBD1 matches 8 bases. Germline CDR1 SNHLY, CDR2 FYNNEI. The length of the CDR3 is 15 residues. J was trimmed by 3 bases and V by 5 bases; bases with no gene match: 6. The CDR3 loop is CASSMVTGVYNEQFF. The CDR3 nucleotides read TGTGCCAGCAGTATGGTGACAGGGGTCTACAATGAGCAGTTCTTC. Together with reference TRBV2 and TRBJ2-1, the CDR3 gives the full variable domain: EPEVTQTPSHQVTQMGQEVILRCVPISNHLYFYWYRQILGQKVEFLVSFYNNEISEKSEIFDDQFSVERPDGSNFTLKIRSTKLEDSAMYFCASSMVTGVYNEQFFGPGTRLTVL.